This T cell receptor beta chain originates from a study of T cell responses to AZD1222 COVID-19 vaccine. Findings and caveats of the study: Only 5 to 7 individuals given AZD1222 were seropositive at baseline. Donors, mostly white British, included more females; clonal diversity was possibly underestimated. It was only after the peak T cell response that any repertoires were sampled.

Sequencing used immunoSEQ multiplex PCR; TCRdb keeps in-frame clones, though not all of them. The profile shows over 85,000 clones, 85% to 95% of them singletons. The trim removed 5 bases at V and 4 bases at J, leaving 16 bases unmatched. Germline lookup yields CDR1 SGHVS and CDR2 FNYEAQ. The length of the CDR3 is 18 residues. In its sample, this clone was seen once. Its antigen is not identified. The sequence was collected from an adult in good health. The J gene is TRBJ2-2, the V gene TRBV7-6, with 7 nucleotides matching TRBD1. The source material was peripheral blood, sampled on day 0 of AZD1222 vaccination. Here the CDR3 DNA reads TGTGCCAGCAGCACGACCGGGATCTCTCACAGGGGCACCGGGGAGCTGTTTTTT. It translates to CASSTTGISHRGTGELFF.